Sequencing of this TCR beta chain was carried out in a study of a mutant IDH1 vaccine in newly diagnosed glioma. Study-wide context: Radiotherapy, temozolomide, or both had been given previously, and both were given to most.

Time point defined: week 23, last vaccination. Vaccinated patients received 300 ug of mutant IDH1 20-mer peptide per dose, with topical imiquimod. As concerns this clone: No antigen is known for it. The junction differs from germline at one of its ends, possibly a read error.

The CDR3 runs 15 residues. Germline CDR1 reads LNHDA; CDR2 reads SQIVND (reference sequence). TCRdb keeps only in-frame clones here, not all; method: immunoSEQ multiplex PCR. Of tens of thousands of clones listed, roughly 85% are singletons. General observations from the study: Evidence of vaccine-induced immune responses was documented in about 93% of patients.

This sequence joins TRBV19 and TRBJ2-1; TRBD1 might be the D (6 bases). The sequenced sample was PBMCs, obtained from a glioma patient whose treatment included an IDH1 peptide vaccine. The TCR originated in a young man with glioma. Some clones in this sample may be carry-over from other donors' samples. The chain's CDR3 is CASTADRSSYNEQFF. The CDR3 DNA follows: TGCGCCAGTACCGCAGACAGGAGCTCCTACAATGAGCAGTTCTTC.